These 4 T cell receptor beta chains were all obtained from the same sample, sequenced in a study of T cell responses to AZD1222 COVID-19 vaccine. The protocol was immunoSEQ multiplex PCR, while the TCRdb copy is restricted to in-frame clones and leaves out a portion. This sample carries roughly 160,000 clones, more than 85% of them seen once, and the ten largest clones take 0.9%. This specimen was peripheral blood, taken on day 0 of AZD1222 vaccination. The receptor set was obtained from an adult in good health.

This clone was seen a single time. The chain joins TRBV19 to TRBJ1-2; D ambiguous. The germline CDR1 and CDR2 sequences are LNHDA and SQIVND (reference sequence). The CDR3 is 15 amino acids. V shed 1 base and J shed 3 bases, with 12 bases lying between them. The CDR3 loop reads CASSIAETHHYGYTF. Written as DNA, the CDR3 is TGTGCCAGTAGTATAGCTGAGACACATCACTATGGCTACACCTTC.

The chain is built from TRBV4-3 and TRBJ1-2; 8 bases are a match to TRBD1. Germline loops: CDR1 LGHNA, CDR2 YSLEER. Trimming at V came to 5 bases and at J to 5 bases, leaving 10 bases not matched to a gene. The CDR3 is made up of 15 amino acids. For the CDR3, the DNA is TGCGCCAGCAGCAACAATGACAGGGGTTGGTATGGCTACACCTTC. This gives the protein CASSNNDRGWYGYTF.

This clone has just one count. The chain joins TRBV11-2 to TRBJ1-1; D might be TRBD1 (5 bases). V lost 1 base, J lost 3 bases, and 21 bases lay in between. The germline V gene encodes CDR1 SGHAT and CDR2 FQNNGV. The CDR3 length is 18 residues. CDR3 amino acids: CASSLGRQRVGIDTEAFF. The CDR3 region has the DNA TGTGCCAGCAGCTTAGGGCGACAGCGGGTGGGGATTGACACTGAAGCTTTCTTT. Full variable domain (remainder filled in from reference TRBV11-2 and TRBJ1-1): EAGVAQSPRYKIIEKRQSVAFWCNPISGHATLYWYQQILGQGPKLLIQFQNNGVVDDSQLPKDRFSAERLKGVDSTLKIQPAKLEDSAVYLCASSLGRQRVGIDTEAFFGQGTRLTVV.

V and J are TRBV2 and TRBJ2-4; possible D gene TRBD1, 5 bases. The V and J ends lost 6 bases and 0 bases respectively, with 15 bases between them. CDR3 length: 16 amino acids. Germline V gives CDR1 SNHLY, CDR2 FYNNEI. CDR3 in amino acids: CASRVRVELAKNIQYF. The CDR3 nucleotides read TGTGCCAGCAGAGTCAGGGTAGAACTAGCCAAAAACATTCAGTACTTC.